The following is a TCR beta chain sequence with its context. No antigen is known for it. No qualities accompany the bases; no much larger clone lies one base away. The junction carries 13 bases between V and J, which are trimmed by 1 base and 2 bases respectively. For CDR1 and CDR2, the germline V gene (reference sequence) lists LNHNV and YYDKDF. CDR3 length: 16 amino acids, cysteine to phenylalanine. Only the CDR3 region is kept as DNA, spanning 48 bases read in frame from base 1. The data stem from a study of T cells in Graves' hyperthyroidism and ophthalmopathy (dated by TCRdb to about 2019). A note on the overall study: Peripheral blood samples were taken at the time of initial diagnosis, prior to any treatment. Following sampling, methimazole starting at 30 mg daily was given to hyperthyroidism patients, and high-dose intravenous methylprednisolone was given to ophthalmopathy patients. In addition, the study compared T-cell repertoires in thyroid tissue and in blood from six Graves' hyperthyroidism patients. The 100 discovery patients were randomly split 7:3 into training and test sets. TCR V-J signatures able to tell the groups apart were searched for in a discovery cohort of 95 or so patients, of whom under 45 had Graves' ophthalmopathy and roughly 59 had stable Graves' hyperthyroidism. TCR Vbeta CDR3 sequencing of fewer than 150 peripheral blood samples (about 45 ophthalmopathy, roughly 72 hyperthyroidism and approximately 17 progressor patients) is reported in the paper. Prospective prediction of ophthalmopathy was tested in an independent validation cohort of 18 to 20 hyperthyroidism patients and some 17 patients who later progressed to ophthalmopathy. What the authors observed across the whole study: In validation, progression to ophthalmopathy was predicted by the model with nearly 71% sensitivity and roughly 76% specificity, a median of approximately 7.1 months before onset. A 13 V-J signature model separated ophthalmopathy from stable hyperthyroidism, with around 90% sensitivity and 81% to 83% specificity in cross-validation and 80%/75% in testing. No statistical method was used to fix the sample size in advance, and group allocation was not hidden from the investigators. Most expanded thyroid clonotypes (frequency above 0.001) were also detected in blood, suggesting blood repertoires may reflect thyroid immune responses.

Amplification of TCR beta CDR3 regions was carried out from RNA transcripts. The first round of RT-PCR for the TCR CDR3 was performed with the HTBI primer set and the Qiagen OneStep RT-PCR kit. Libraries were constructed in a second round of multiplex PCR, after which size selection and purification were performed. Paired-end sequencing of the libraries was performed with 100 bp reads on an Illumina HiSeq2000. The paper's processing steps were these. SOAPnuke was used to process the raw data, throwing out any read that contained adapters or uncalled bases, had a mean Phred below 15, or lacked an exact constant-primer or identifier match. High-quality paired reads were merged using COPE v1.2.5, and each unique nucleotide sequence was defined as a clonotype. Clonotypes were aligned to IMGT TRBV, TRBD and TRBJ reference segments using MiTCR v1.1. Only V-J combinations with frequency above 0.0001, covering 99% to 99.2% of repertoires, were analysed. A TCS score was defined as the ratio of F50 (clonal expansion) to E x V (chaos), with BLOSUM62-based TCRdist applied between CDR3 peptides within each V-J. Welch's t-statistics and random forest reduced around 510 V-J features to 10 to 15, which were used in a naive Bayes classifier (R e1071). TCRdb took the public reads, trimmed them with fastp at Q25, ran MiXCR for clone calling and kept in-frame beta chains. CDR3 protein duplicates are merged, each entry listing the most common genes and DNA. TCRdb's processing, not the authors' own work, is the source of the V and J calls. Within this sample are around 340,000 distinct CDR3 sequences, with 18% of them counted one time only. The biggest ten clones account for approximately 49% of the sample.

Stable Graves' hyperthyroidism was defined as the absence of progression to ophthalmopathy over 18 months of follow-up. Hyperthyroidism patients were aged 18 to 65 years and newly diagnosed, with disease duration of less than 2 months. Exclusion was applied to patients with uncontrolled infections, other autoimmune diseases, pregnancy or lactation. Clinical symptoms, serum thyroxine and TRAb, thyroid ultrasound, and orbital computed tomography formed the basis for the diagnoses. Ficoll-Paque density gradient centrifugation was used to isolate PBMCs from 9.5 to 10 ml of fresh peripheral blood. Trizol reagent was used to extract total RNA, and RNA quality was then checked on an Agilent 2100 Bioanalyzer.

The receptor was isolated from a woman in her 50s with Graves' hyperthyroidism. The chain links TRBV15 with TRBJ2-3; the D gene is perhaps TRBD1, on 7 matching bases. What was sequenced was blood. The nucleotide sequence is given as TGTGCCACCAGCAGAGGCGGGACAGTTTACACAGATACGCAGTATTTT. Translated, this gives CATSRGGTVYTDTQYF.